The 17 T cell receptor beta chains in this list originate from one sample, sequenced in a study of Ad26.COV2.S vaccination and SARS-CoV-2 variants. Data came from immunoSEQ multiplex PCR; TCRdb stores just in-frame clones and leaves some out. Of approximately 300,000 clones in the sample, around four fifths were seen once. This sample's treatment: roughly 19 received Ad26.COV2.S at low or high dose, single or two shots; about 5 received placebo; per-sample allocation not given. Specimen acquisition occurred on day 63 following the initial vaccine or placebo injection. Source: peripheral blood, taken in a trial of Ad26.COV2.S vaccine versus placebo. These receptors were obtained from a person between 18 and 59 years old who received the Ad26.COV2.S COVID-19 vaccine or a placebo.

The chain carries TRBV7-8 and TRBJ1-6; perhaps TRBD1 as D (5 bases). Germline V gene sequence: CDR1 SGHVS, CDR2 FQNEAQ. The V end lost 0 bases, the J end lost 8 bases, and 11 bases lay between the germline ends. The CDR3 extends over 15 amino acids. The CDR3 protein is CASSLAGRDDSPLHF. In nucleotides, the CDR3 is TGTGCCAGCAGCTTAGCGGGCAGGGATGATTCACCCCTCCACTTT.

The V call is TRBV7-2, the J call TRBJ1-5; TRBD1 is a possible D gene (6 bases). The germline V and J ends were trimmed by 5 bases and 5 bases, with 16 bases remaining between them. CDR1 and CDR2 from the germline V gene are SGHTA and FQGNSA. The CDR3 spans 15 residues. The CDR3 protein is CASSTQTGGDQPQHF. CDR3 coding DNA: TGTGCCAGCAGCACGCAGACAGGCGGCGATCAGCCCCAGCATTTT.

The chain recombines TRBV7-9 with TRBJ2-3, with no clear D. The CDR3 extends over 16 amino acids. The V gene's germline CDR1 is SEHNR and CDR2 FQNEAQ (reference sequence). With 1 base removed from V and 4 bases from J, the gap between germline ends came to 15 bases. The CDR3 region is CASSLGPGYGSDTQYF. Written as DNA, the CDR3 is TGTGCCAGCAGCTTAGGTCCGGGCTATGGCTCAGATACGCAGTATTTT.

J is TRBJ2-2 and V is TRBV5-1; tentative D call: TRBD2 (6 bases). Germline V gene data show CDR1 as SGHRS and CDR2 as YFSETQ. This CDR3 is 15 amino acids long. V was trimmed by 4 bases and J by 2 bases, leaving 12 bases between them. The CDR3 sequence is CASSPGSLNTGELFF. The CDR3 DNA reads TGCGCCAGCAGCCCCGGGAGCCTTAACACCGGGGAGCTGTTTTTT. Combining the CDR3 with reference TRBV5-1 and TRBJ2-2 gives the whole variable domain KAGVTQTPRYLIKTRGQQVTLSCSPISGHRSVSWYQQTPGQGLQFLFEYFSETQRNKGNFPGRFSGRQFSNSRSEMNVSTLELGDSALYLCASSPGSLNTGELFFGEGSRLTVL.

The V gene is TRBV3-1 (or the pseudogene TRBV3-2), the J gene TRBJ2-5; 9 bases are shared with TRBD1. V dropped 6 bases and J dropped 4; count of bases not matched to a gene: 9. Germline CDR1 is LGHDT and CDR2 is YNNKEL (reference sequence). The CDR3 covers 15 residues. The CDR3 DNA sequence: TGTGCCAGCAGACTCGGGACAGGGATGCCAGAGACCCAGTACTTC. This translates into CASRLGTGMPETQYF.

This sequence joins TRBV2 and TRBJ2-6, with 10 bases matching TRBD1. CDR3 length: 17 amino acids. In germline, CDR1 is SNHLY, CDR2 FYNNEI. V lost 7 bases and J lost 1; bases outside the gene matches: 7. The CDR3 nucleotides are TGTGCCAGCAATCCGGGACAGGGGAGGTCTGGGGCCAACGTCCTGACTTTC. Translated, it gives CASNPGQGRSGANVLTF.

The chain combines TRBV28 with TRBJ2-7, with 8 positions matching TRBD1. This CDR3 region has 15 residues. Germline CDR1 reads MDHEN; CDR2 reads SYDVKM. Trimming at V came to 3 bases and at J to 0 bases, leaving 4 bases not matched to a gene. DNA for the CDR3: TGTGCCAGCAGTTTGTACAGGGGGAGCTCCTACGAGCAGTACTTC. The encoded protein is CASSLYRGSSYEQYF.

The genes are TRBV12-5 and TRBJ1-4; D possibly corresponds to TRBD1 (5 bases). This CDR3 has 14 amino acids. Germline CDR1 reads LGHNT; CDR2 reads FRNRAP. Between the trimmed V and J ends, which lost 1 base and 7 bases, there was a span of 10 bases. The CDR3: CASGLDGTVEKLFF. For the CDR3, the DNA is TGTGCTAGTGGTTTGGACGGGACGGTTGAAAAACTGTTTTTT. Full variable domain (missing parts from reference TRBV12-5 and TRBJ1-4): DARVTQTPRHKVTEMGQEVTMRCQPILGHNTVFWYRQTMMQGLELLAYFRNRAPLDDSGMPKDRFSAEMPDATLATLKIQPSEPRDSAVYFCASGLDGTVEKLFFGSGTQLSVL.

This chain joins TRBV18 and TRBJ1-2; D call uncertain. Trimming took off 1 base at V and 2 bases at J, with 11 bases between the two ends. The CDR3 extends over 15 amino acids. Germline CDR1 KGHSH, CDR2 LQKENI. The CDR3 DNA is TGTGCCAGCTCACCACAGGGTATGTCGAACTATGGCTACACCTTC. Its protein product is CASSPQGMSNYGYTF.

This rearrangement joins TRBV4-2 to TRBJ1-6; the D is unclear. Per germline, CDR1 LGHNA and CDR2 YNFKEQ. The CDR3 contains 17 residues. Trimming shortened V by 0 bases and J by 0 bases, and 9 bases separated the two germline ends. This CDR3 reads CASSQDAGGSYNSPLHF. CDR3 DNA sequence: TGTGCCAGCAGCCAAGATGCCGGTGGCTCCTATAATTCACCCCTCCACTTT.

V is TRBV1 and J is TRBJ1-1. TRBV1 is designated a pseudogene. CDR3 length: 16 amino acids. The CDR3 DNA sequence: TGCACCAGCAGCCAACGTCCCCCCCGGGTGAACACTGAAGCTTTCTTT. This codes for CTSSQRPPRVNTEAFF.

This sequence joins TRBV28 and TRBJ2-6; D is undetermined. Trimming removed 10 bases from V and 4 bases from J, with 14 bases in between. CDR3 length: 14 residues. Germline CDR1 MDHEN, CDR2 SYDVKM. The DNA of the CDR3 is TGTGCCATCGAGTCGGGTAGAGGGGCCAACGTCCTGACTTTC. It translates to CAIESGRGANVLTF.

The chain has TRBV2 and TRBJ1-1; D uncertain. Germline CDR1 and CDR2: SNHLY and FYNNEI. V was cut by 0 bases and J by 0 bases, with 8 bases left in between. This CDR3 contains 15 residues. CDR3 amino acids: CASSEALGLNTEAFF. In DNA, the CDR3 is TGTGCCAGCAGTGAAGCGCTAGGGTTGAACACTGAAGCTTTCTTT.

The sample holds one count of this clone. V gene TRBV9 combines with J gene TRBJ2-7, with D unclear. The CDR3 covers 17 residues. The V end lost 0 bases, the J end lost 0 bases, and 16 bases lay between the germline ends. From germline, CDR1 is SGDLS and CDR2 YYNGEE. The CDR3 is CASSVASDVSLSYEQYF. CDR3 sequence (DNA): TGTGCCAGCAGCGTAGCTTCCGACGTCTCCCTCTCCTACGAGCAGTACTTC.

The chain joins TRBV9 to TRBJ2-7; 7 bases fit TRBD1. V gave up 0 bases and J gave up 3 bases; unmatched junction bases: 6. CDR3 length equals 15 residues. Germline loops: CDR1 SGDLS, CDR2 YYNGEE. The CDR3 here is CASSVASGQYYEQYF. CDR3 DNA sequence: TGTGCCAGCAGCGTAGCCTCGGGACAGTACTACGAGCAGTACTTC.

This clone is a singleton in its sample. The chain employs TRBV27 and TRBJ1-5; D is unclear. CDR1 is MNHEY, CDR2 SMNVEV, per germline (reference sequence). The CDR3 covers 14 residues. The V end lost 0 bases, the J end lost 5 bases, and 8 bases lay between the germline ends. In DNA, the CDR3 is TGTGCCAGCAGTTTATCCCGATTCGATCAGCCCCAGCATTTT. Its translation: CASSLSRFDQPQHF.

J is TRBJ2-4 and V is TRBV2; 14 bases line up with TRBD2. This CDR3 spans 15 amino acids. Germline CDR1 SNHLY, CDR2 FYNNEI. The V gene end was trimmed by 1 base and the J gene end by 7 bases; junction bases not matched to a gene: 0. The CDR3 reads CASSEGTSGGNIQYF. The CDR3 DNA follows: TGTGCCAGCAGTGAAGGGACTAGCGGGGGGAACATTCAGTACTTC.